The clone carrying this TCR beta chain was seen only a few times. Germline loops: CDR1 SGHRS, CDR2 YFSETQ. This CDR3 has 13 amino acids. Trimming took 4 bases from V and 6 from J, leaving 13 bases between them. The data were obtained in a study of beta chain features in type 1 diabetes. What was sequenced were expressed TCRB transcripts, since all of the isolated RNA had been reverse transcribed. This table comes from immunoSEQ multiplex PCR, and its TCRdb copy is limited to in-frame clones, with some not included. The profile shows tens of thousands of clones, roughly 60% of them singletons. Sequencing used Tregs from blood. The sequence was collected from a woman aged 18 to 35 in good health. The chain couples TRBV5-1 to TRBJ1-1, with D hard to call. CDR3 coding DNA: TGCGCCAGCAGCGGCGGGGAGAGGGCTGAAGCTTTCTTT. Its protein is CASSGGERAEAFF.